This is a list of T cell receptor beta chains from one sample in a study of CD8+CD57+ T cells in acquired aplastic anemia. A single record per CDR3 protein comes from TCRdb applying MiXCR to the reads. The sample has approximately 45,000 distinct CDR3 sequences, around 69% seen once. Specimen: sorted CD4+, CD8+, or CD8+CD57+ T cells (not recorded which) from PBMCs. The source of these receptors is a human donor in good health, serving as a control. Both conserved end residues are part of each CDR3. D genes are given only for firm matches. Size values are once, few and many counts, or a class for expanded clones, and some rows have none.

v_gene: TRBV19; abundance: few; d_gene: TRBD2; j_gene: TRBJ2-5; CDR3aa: CASKGGETQYF; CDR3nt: TGTGCCTCCAAGGGAGGGGAGACCCAGTACTTC
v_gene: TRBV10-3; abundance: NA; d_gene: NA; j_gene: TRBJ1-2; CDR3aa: CAISAAGTENYGYTF; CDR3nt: TGTGCCATCAGTGCCGCGGGGACGGAGAACTATGGCTACACCTTC
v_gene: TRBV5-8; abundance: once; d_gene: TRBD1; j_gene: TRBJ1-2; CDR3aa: CASSGRTGGYGYTF; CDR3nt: TGTGCCAGCAGCGGTAGGACAGGGGGATATGGCTACACCTTC
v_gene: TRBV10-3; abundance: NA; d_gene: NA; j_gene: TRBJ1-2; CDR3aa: CAISEARSNYGYTF; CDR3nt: TGTGCCATCAGTGAAGCCAGGTCTAACTATGGCTACACCTTC
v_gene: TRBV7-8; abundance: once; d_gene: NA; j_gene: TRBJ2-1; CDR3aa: CASSSEHEQFF; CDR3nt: TGTGCCAGCAGCTCCGAACATGAGCAGTTCTTC
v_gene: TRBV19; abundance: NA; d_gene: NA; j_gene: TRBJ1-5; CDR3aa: CASSIDTDQPQHF; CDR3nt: TGTGCCAGTAGTATAGATACCGATCAGCCCCAGCATTTT
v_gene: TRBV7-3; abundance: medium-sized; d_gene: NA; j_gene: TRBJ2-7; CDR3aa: CASSPGRGYYEQYF; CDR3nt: TGTGCCAGCAGCCCCGGACGGGGCTACTACGAGCAGTACTTC
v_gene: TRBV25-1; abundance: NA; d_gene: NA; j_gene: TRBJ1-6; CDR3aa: CASSSHRPNSPLHF; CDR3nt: TGTGCCAGCAGTTCACACAGGCCAAATTCACCCCTCCACTTT
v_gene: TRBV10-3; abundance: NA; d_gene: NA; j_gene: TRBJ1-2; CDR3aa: CAISVETYGYTF; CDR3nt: TGTGCCATCAGTGTGGAAACCTATGGCTACACCTTC
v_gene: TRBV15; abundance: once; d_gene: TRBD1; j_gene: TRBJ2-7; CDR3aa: CATDGRTGGSYEQYF; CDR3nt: TGTGCCACCGACGGAAGGACAGGGGGCTCCTACGAGCAGTACTTC
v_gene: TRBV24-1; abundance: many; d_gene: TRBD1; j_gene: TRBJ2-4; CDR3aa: CATSDLRQGDIQYF; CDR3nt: TGTGCCACCAGTGATTTACGGCAGGGGGACATTCAGTACTTC
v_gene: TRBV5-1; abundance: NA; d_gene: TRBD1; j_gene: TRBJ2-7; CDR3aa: CASSPGDSIYEQYF; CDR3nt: TGCGCCAGCAGCCCTGGGGACAGCATCTACGAGCAGTACTTC
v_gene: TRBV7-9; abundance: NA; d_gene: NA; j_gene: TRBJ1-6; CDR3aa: CASSLPTGNSPLHF; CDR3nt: TGTGCCAGCAGCCTACCTACAGGGAATTCACCCCTCCACTTT
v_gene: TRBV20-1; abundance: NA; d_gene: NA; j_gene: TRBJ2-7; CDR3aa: CSASSLVGTDSYEQYF; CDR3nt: TGCAGTGCCAGCAGCTTGGTAGGGACGGACTCCTACGAGCAGTACTTC
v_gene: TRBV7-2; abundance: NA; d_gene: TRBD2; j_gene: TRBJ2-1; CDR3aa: CASRRGGYNEQFF; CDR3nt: TGTGCCAGCAGGCGGGGGGGTTACAATGAGCAGTTCTTC
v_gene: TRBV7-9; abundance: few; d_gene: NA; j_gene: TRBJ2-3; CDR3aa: CASSDGNTDTQYF; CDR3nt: TGTGCCAGCAGCGATGGGAATACAGATACGCAGTATTTT
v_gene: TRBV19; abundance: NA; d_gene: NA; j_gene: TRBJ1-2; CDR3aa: CASTTSVANYGYTF; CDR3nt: TGTGCCAGTACTACCTCCGTCGCTAACTATGGCTACACCTTC
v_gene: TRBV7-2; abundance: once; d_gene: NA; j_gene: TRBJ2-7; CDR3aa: CASSFRSYEQYF; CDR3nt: TGTGCCAGCAGCTTTCGGTCCTACGAGCAGTACTTC
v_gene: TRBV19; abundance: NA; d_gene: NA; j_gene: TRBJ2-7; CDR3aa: CASSIGRGSYEQYF; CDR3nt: TGTGCCAGTAGTATAGGCAGGGGCTCCTACGAGCAGTACTTC
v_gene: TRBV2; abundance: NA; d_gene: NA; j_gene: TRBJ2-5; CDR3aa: CASRRQVYQETQYF; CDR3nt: TGTGCCAGCAGAAGACAGGTCTATCAAGAGACCCAGTACTTC
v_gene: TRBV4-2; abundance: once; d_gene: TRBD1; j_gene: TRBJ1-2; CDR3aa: CASSQAQGGGYTF; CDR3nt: TGTGCCAGCAGCCAAGCACAGGGGGGTGGCTACACCTTC
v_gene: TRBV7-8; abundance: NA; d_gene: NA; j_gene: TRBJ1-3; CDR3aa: CASSFGAGNTIYF; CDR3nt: TGTGCCAGCAGCTTCGGGGCTGGAAACACCATATATTTT
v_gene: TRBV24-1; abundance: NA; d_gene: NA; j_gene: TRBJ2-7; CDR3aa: CATSDPSGGSVYEQYF; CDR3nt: TGTGCCACCAGTGATCCTTCAGGCGGATCAGTCTACGAGCAGTACTTC
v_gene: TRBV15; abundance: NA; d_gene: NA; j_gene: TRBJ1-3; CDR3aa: CATSRVEINTIYF; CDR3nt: TGTGCCACCAGCAGAGTCGAAATTAACACCATATATTTT
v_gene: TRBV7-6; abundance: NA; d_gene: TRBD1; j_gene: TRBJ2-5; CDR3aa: CASISLPPGTGAYNEQYF; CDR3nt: TGTGCCAGCATCTCGCTGCCTCCCGGGACAGGGGCTTACAATGAGCAGTACTTC
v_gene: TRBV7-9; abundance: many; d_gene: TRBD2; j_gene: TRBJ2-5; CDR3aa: CASTGTSGTSETQYF; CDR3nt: TGTGCCAGCACTGGGACTAGTGGGACCAGCGAGACCCAGTACTTC
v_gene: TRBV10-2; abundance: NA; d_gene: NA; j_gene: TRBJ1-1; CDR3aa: CASSESSYMNTEAFF; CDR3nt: TGCGCCAGCAGTGAGTCGTCTTACATGAACACTGAAGCTTTCTTT
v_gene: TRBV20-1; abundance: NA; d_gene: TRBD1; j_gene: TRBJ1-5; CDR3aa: CSARGQGNQPQHF; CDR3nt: TGCAGTGCTAGGGGACAGGGGAATCAGCCCCAGCATTTT
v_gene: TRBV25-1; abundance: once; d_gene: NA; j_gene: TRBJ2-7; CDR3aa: CASSDSHRFTYEQYF; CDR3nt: TGTGCCAGCAGTGACTCTCATAGATTTACCTACGAGCAGTACTTC
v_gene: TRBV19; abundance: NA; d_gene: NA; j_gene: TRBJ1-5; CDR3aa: CASSIVGSRDQPQHF; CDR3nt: TGTGCCAGTAGTATCGTTGGTTCAAGGGATCAGCCCCAGCATTTT
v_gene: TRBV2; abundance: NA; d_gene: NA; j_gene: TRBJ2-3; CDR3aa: CASSEAVGVDTQYF; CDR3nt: TGTGCCAGCAGTGAGGCCGTGGGGGTAGATACGCAGTATTTT
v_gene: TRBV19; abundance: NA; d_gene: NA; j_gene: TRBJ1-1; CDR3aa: CASNWGLNTEAFF; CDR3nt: TGTGCCAGTAATTGGGGGCTTAACACTGAAGCTTTCTTT
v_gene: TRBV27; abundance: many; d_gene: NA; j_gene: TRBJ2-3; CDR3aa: CASSLSVTRGDTQYF; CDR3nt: TGTGCCAGCAGTTTAAGTGTTACAAGGGGAGATACGCAGTATTTT
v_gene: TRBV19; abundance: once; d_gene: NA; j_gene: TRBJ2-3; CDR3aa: CASSQGVYHSTDTQYF; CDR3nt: TGTGCCAGTAGCCAAGGTGTCTACCACAGCACAGATACGCAGTATTTT
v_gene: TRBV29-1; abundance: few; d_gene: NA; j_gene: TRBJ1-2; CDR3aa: CSVPARANYGYTF; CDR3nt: TGCAGCGTCCCCGCCAGAGCTAACTATGGCTACACCTTC
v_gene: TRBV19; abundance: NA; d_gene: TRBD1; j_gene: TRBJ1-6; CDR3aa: CASSMGTGGSLHF; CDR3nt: TGTGCCAGTAGTATGGGAACAGGGGGTTCCCTCCACTTT
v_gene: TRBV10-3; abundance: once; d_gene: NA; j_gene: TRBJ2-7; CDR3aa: CAIAVGSYEQYF; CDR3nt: TGTGCCATTGCCGTGGGCTCCTACGAGCAGTACTTC
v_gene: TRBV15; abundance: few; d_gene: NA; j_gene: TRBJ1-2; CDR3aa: CATSRAGGLGGYTF; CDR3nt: TGTGCCACCAGCCGAGCTGGGGGATTGGGTGGCTACACCTTC
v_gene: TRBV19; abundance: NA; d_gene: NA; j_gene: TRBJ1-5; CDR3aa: CASSSSGAQPQHF; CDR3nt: TGTGCCAGTAGTAGCTCAGGGGCTCAGCCCCAGCATTTT
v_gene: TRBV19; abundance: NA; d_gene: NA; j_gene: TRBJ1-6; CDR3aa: CASSNTAAVGNSPLHF; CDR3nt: TGTGCCAGTAGTAACACGGCAGCAGTTGGGAATTCACCCCTCCACTTT
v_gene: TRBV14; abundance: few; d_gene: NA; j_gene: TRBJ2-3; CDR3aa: CASRQVERRTDTQYF; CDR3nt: TGTGCCAGCCGCCAGGTGGAACGACGCACAGATACGCAGTATTTT